Given below is one T cell receptor (beta chain) in context. This specimen comes from a study of sequential checkpoint blockade in melanoma. The data were produced by immunoSEQ multiplex PCR, yet TCRdb's version contains in-frame clones alone and is incomplete. Counted here are fewer than 2,500 clones, roughly 15% occurring once; the ten biggest clones make up 9% to 15%. As to treatment: randomized to nivolumab then ipilimumab (arm A) or the reverse (arm B). With 3 bases removed from V and 0 bases from J, the gap between germline ends came to 9 bases. The CDR3 runs to 15 residues. Germline V gives CDR1 SGHNT, CDR2 YENEEA.

This receptor was identified in a human donor with melanoma. Source: tumor tissue (inferred from file names), taken from a patient given nivolumab and ipilimumab in sequence. The J gene is TRBJ1-5, the V gene TRBV11-3; unclear D gene. The CDR3 DNA reads as TGTGCCAGCAGCTTGGCCGCCCTTAGCAATCAGCCCCAGCATTTT. Its translation: CASSLAALSNQPQHF.